The T cell receptor beta chain described here comes from a study of blood T cell repertoires in COVID-19. CDR1 and CDR2 from the germline V gene are SEHNR and FQNEAQ (reference sequence). This CDR3 contains 17 residues. Trimming took 5 bases from V and 4 from J; bases not matched to a gene: 13. TCRdb's table, derived via immunoSEQ multiplex PCR, lists solely in-frame clones and lacks some. The table records some 180,000 clones, 65% to 90% of them present only once. This sequence originates from a human donor in a cohort sampled during active COVID-19. Sequencing was performed on peripheral blood. This rearrangement joins TRBV7-9 to TRBJ2-1; 8 nucleotides align to TRBD1. In DNA, the CDR3 is TGTGCCAGCAGCCACACAACGACAGGGGCTGAGTACAATGAGCAGTTCTTC. Its protein is CASSHTTTGAEYNEQFF.